The 9 T cell receptor beta chains presented below share a single source sample, sequenced in a study of blood T cell repertoires in COVID-19. This table comes from immunoSEQ multiplex PCR, and its TCRdb copy is limited to in-frame clones, with some not included. The sample yields about 100,000 clones, roughly 90% seen once. The sample comprised peripheral blood. The receptors come from a man aged 45-60 years with active COVID-19.

The V gene is TRBV4-1, the J gene TRBJ2-5; D gene uncertain. The germline V and J ends were trimmed by 2 bases and 2 bases, with 9 bases remaining between them. The CDR3 totals 14 residues. CDR1 is MGHRA and CDR2 is YSYEKL in the germline V gene. CDR3 protein: CASSQQQKQETQYF. DNA of the CDR3: TGCGCCAGCAGCCAACAACAGAAACAAGAGACCCAGTACTTC.

The chain recombines TRBV7-9 with TRBJ2-1; 9 bases align to TRBD1. Per germline, CDR1 SEHNR and CDR2 FQNEAQ (reference sequence). The CDR3 consists of 16 residues. With V trimmed by 4 bases and J by 9 bases, 13 bases remained unmatched. The CDR3 sequence is CASSSQGAGVTGEQFF. CDR3 nucleotides: TGTGCCAGCAGCTCACAGGGGGCAGGAGTGACGGGTGAGCAGTTCTTC. The full variable domain, completed using reference TRBV7-9 and TRBJ2-1, is DTGVSQNPRHKITKRGQNVTFRCDPISEHNRLYWYRQTLGQGPEFLTYFQNEAQLEKSRLLSDRFSAERPKGSFSTLEIQRTEQGDSAMYLCASSSQGAGVTGEQFFGPGTRLTVL.

This clone has a handful of counts. This CDR3 is CASSEEEWSGDTEAFF. CDR3 in DNA: TGCGCCAGCAGTGAAGAAGAGTGGTCGGGTGACACTGAAGCTTTCTTT. The chain joins TRBV10-2 to TRBJ1-1; no reliable D call. The V and J ends lost 3 bases and 3 bases respectively, with 17 bases between them. The CDR3 spans 16 residues. The germline V gene has CDR1 WSHSY and CDR2 SAAADI.

The V gene is TRBV18, the J gene TRBJ2-5; 10 bases line up with TRBD1. J gave up 5 bases and V 2 bases, and 5 bases lay outside the gene matches. There are 15 residues in the CDR3. Per germline, CDR1 KGHSH and CDR2 LQKENI. The CDR3 sequence: CASSPETGGRETQYF. CDR3 sequence (DNA): TGTGCCAGCTCACCAGAGACAGGGGGCAGGGAGACCCAGTACTTC.

The chain has TRBV5-1 and TRBJ2-7; 7 nucleotides line up with TRBD1. V trimming: 5 bases; J trimming: 3 bases; junction bases outside the gene matches: 11. The CDR3 runs 15 residues. Germline V gene sequence: CDR1 SGHRS, CDR2 YFSETQ. The CDR3 is CASRRDSINSYEQYV. CDR3 nucleotides: TGCGCCAGCAGAAGGGACAGTATAAATAGCTACGAGCAGTACGTC.

The V gene is TRBV9, the J gene TRBJ1-4; unclear D gene. CDR3 length: 14 amino acids. Per germline, CDR1 SGDLS and CDR2 YYNGEE. V was pared by 1 base and J by 6 bases, with 10 bases between. CDR3 sequence reads: CASSVSYGDEKLFF. As DNA, the CDR3 is TGTGCCAGCAGCGTAAGTTACGGGGATGAAAAACTGTTTTTT.

V is TRBV28 and J is TRBJ1-1; D might be TRBD1 (6 bases). Germline V gene lookup returns CDR1 MDHEN and CDR2 SYDVKM. The germline V and J ends were trimmed by 3 bases and 4 bases, with 12 bases remaining between them. The CDR3 is 14 residues long. The chain's CDR3 is CASSLKQDSTEAFF. The CDR3 DNA reads TGTGCCAGCAGTTTGAAACAGGACAGCACTGAAGCTTTCTTT.

A remark on this clone: One end of the junction fails to match germline, which may point to a read error. The rearrangement links TRBV5-1 to TRBJ1-2; D unresolved. Germline loops: CDR1 SGHRS, CDR2 YFSETQ. The CDR3 has 15 amino acids. Written as DNA, the CDR3 is TGCGCCGGCAGCTTGGAGGATCGGAGATACTATGGCTACACCTTC. It is translated as CAGSLEDRRYYGYTF.

The chain couples TRBV21-1 to TRBJ2-2; the DNA was not used to check the table's D call, TRBD1. TRBV21-1 is recorded as a pseudogene. This CDR3 is 15 amino acids long. CDR3 in DNA: TGTGCCAGCAGCAATGGGACAGCGAACACCGGGGAGCTGTTTTTT. It codes for CASSNGTANTGELFF.